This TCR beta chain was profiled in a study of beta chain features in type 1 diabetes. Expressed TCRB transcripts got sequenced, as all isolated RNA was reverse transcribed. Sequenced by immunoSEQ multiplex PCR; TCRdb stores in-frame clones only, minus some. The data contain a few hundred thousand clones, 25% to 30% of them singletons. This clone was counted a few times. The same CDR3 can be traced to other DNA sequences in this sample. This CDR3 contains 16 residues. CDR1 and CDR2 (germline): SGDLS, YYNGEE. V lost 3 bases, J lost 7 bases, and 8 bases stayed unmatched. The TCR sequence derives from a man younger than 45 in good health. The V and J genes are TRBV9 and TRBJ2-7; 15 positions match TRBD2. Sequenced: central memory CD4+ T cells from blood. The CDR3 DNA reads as TGTGCCAGCAGCGCCGACCCGGGACTAGCGGGAGGAGAGCAGTACTTC. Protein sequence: CASSADPGLAGGEQYF.